What follows are 8 T cell receptor beta chains derived from one specimen sequenced in a study of T cell repertoires in ileal Crohn's disease. Method: immunoSEQ multiplex PCR; TCRdb's copy keeps in-frame clones and lacks some. The profile shows 800 to 1,000 clones, around nine tenths of them singletons. Source material: ileal tissue. The receptors derive from an adult with Crohn's disease.

V and J are TRBV11-2 and TRBJ1-3; TRBD1 matches 9 bases. This CDR3 spans 14 amino acids. The V segment lost 1 base and the J segment 8 bases; nucleotides outside the gene matches: 3. Germline CDR1 is SGHAT and CDR2 is FQNNGV. CDR3 DNA sequence: TGTGCCAGCAGCTTAGGACAGGGGGGCCACACCATATATTTT. This translates into CASSLGQGGHTIYF.

The chain carries TRBV18 and TRBJ2-5; a weak D match, TRBD2 (5 bases). The CDR3 is 16 residues long. Germline loops: CDR1 KGHSH, CDR2 LQKENI. V lost 2 bases and J lost 2, with 15 bases in between. The CDR3 loop is CASSPRSLGSQETQYF. The CDR3 DNA reads TGTGCCAGCTCACCAAGGTCCCTAGGGAGTCAAGAGACCCAGTACTTC.

The gene calls are TRBV4-1 and TRBJ2-3, with 8 bases lining up with TRBD2. The V segment lost 1 base and the J segment 3 bases; nucleotides outside the gene matches: 3. CDR1 and CDR2 from the germline V gene are MGHRA and YSYEKL. The CDR3 is 15 amino acids. CDR3 region: CASSQVSGSTDTQYF. As DNA, the CDR3 is TGCGCCAGCAGCCAAGTCAGCGGGAGTACAGATACGCAGTATTTT.

V usage is TRBV5-1 and J usage is TRBJ1-2; D ambiguous. V lost 4 bases, J lost 7 bases, and 14 bases lay in between. The CDR3 has 13 residues. The germline V gene has CDR1 SGHRS and CDR2 YFSETQ. CDR3 loop: CASSPQAPFGYTF. The CDR3 region has the DNA TGCGCCAGCAGCCCCCAGGCCCCTTTTGGCTACACCTTC.

The chain couples TRBV2 to TRBJ2-5; weak D call: TRBD2 (6 bases). This CDR3 has 12 amino acids. Deletions cut 7 bases from V and 4 bases from J, with 10 bases between. Germline V CDR1 and CDR2: SNHLY, FYNNEI. The CDR3 reads CASTLARETQYF. The CDR3 DNA reads TGTGCCAGCACACTAGCTCGAGAGACCCAGTACTTC.

The V and J genes are TRBV7-8 and TRBJ1-2; TRBD1 matches 10 bases. The length of the CDR3 is 17 residues. The germline V gene has CDR1 SGHVS and CDR2 FQNEAQ. V gave up 5 bases and J gave up 5 bases; unmatched junction bases: 14. The CDR3 protein is CASSPGQGGIRGYGYTF. CDR3 sequence (DNA): TGTGCCAGCAGCCCTGGACAGGGGGGGATAAGGGGATATGGCTACACCTTC. The variable domain in full, completed from reference TRBV7-8 and TRBJ1-2, reads GAGVSQSPRYKVAKRGQDVALRCDPISGHVSLFWYQQALGQGPEFLTYFQNEAQLDKSGLPSDRFFAERPEGSVSTLKIQRTQQEDSAVYLCASSPGQGGIRGYGYTFGSGTRLTVV.

This clone has just one count. The chain combines TRBV30 with TRBJ2-7, with D perhaps TRBD1 (6 bases). Germline CDR1 and CDR2: GTSNPN and SVGIG (reference sequence). The CDR3 is 13 residues long. V lost 5 bases to trimming and J lost 3 bases, with 14 bases between them. CDR3 in amino acids: CAWYRVPNYEQYF. The CDR3 coding sequence is TGTGCCTGGTACAGGGTTCCAAACTACGAGCAGTACTTC.

V and J are TRBV27 and TRBJ1-5; maybe TRBD1 (5 bases). Between the trimmed V and J ends, which lost 4 bases and 2 bases, there was a span of 9 bases. Germline V gene data show CDR1 as MNHEY and CDR2 as SMNVEV (reference sequence). The CDR3 length is 14 residues. The CDR3 reads CASSWTWGNQPQHF. In DNA form, the CDR3 reads TGTGCCAGCAGTTGGACATGGGGCAATCAGCCCCAGCATTTT.